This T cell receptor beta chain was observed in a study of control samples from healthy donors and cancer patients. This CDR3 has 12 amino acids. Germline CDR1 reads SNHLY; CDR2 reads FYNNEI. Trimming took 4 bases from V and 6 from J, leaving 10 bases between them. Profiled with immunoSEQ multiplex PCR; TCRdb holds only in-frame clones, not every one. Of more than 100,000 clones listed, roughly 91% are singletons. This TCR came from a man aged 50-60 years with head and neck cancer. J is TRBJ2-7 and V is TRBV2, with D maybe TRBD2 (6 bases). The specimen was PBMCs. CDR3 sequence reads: CASSGVGGEQYF. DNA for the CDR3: TGTGCCAGCAGTGGAGTGGGGGGCGAGCAGTACTTC.